This TCR beta chain came from a study of T-cell memory formation after mild COVID-19. Study-wide points: Among CD4+ contracting clones, most were CM and EM, and CD8+ ones EMRA.

In TCRdb, the 5' RACE reads were re-called with MiXCR into one record per CDR3 protein. The sample consists of about 470,000 distinct CDR3 sequences, about 23% of them appearing once. With 3 bases clipped from V and 6 bases from J, the junction kept 7 bases outside the gene matches. The CDR3 has 14 residues. Points on this clonotype: What it binds is unknown.

The TCR comes from an adult woman who had mild COVID-19 (a few samples of this study predate the infection). Cell type and time point are not known. The genes are TRBV12-3 or TRBV12-4 and TRBJ2-7; 8 nucleotides match TRBD2. The sample taken for sequencing was PBMCs or a T cell subset sorted from them (not recorded which). CDR3 loop: CASSFGTSFSEQYF. CDR3 coding DNA: TGTGCCAGCAGTTTCGGGACTAGTTTCTCCGAGCAGTACTTC.